The 15 T cell receptor beta chains presented below share a single source sample, sequenced in a study of T cell responses to AZD1222 COVID-19 vaccine. Clones were read by immunoSEQ multiplex PCR, and TCRdb kept only the in-frame ones, dropping some. The sample has roughly 200,000 clones, roughly 94% seen once. The source was peripheral blood, collected 28 days after the second dose of the MenACWY control vaccine. The receptors shown here come from an adult who received the MenACWY meningococcal vaccine as a control.

The rearrangement links TRBV28 to TRBJ2-7, with TRBD1 matching over 9 bases. J lost 4 bases, V lost 7 bases, and 11 bases had no gene match. The CDR3 has 15 residues. Germline CDR1 is MDHEN and CDR2 is SYDVKM. CDR3 sequence (DNA): TGTGCCAGCACCAAGACCGGACAGGGGAAATACGAGCAGTACTTC. As protein: CASTKTGQGKYEQYF.

This chain links TRBV18 with TRBJ2-1; 9 nucleotides align to TRBD2. Germline values: CDR1 KGHSH, CDR2 LQKENI. This CDR3 has 13 residues. With 6 bases clipped from V and 13 bases from J, the junction kept 10 bases outside the gene matches. The CDR3 DNA follows: TGTGCCAGCTCGTACGGGACTAGCCAAGTACAGTTCTTC. Protein product: CASSYGTSQVQFF.

The chain has TRBV7-3 and TRBJ1-5; D perhaps matches TRBD1 (6 bases). With 5 bases removed from V and 7 bases from J, the gap between germline ends came to 12 bases. Germline V lookup: CDR1 SGHTA, CDR2 FQGTGA. CDR3 size: 13 residues. CDR3 loop: CASSTGRGQPQHF. The CDR3 DNA reads as TGTGCCAGCAGCACGGGTAGGGGGCAGCCCCAGCATTTT.

V and J are TRBV6-5 and TRBJ2-1, with D unresolved. Trimming took 2 bases from V and 6 from J, leaving 14 bases between them. This CDR3 is 15 amino acids long. CDR1 and CDR2 from the germline V gene are MNHEY and SVGAGI. The CDR3 nucleotides read TGTGCCAGCAGTTACGGGGTGACCCCGGGCAATGAGCAGTTCTTC. This codes for CASSYGVTPGNEQFF.

This clone was detected once. This rearrangement joins TRBV19 to TRBJ2-5; perhaps TRBD2 as D (6 bases). The germline V gene has CDR1 LNHDA and CDR2 SQIVND (reference sequence). The CDR3 loop spans 15 amino acids. V lost 3 bases to trimming and J lost 7 bases, with 18 bases between them. CDR3 amino acids: CASSISPSAEGTQYF. Here the CDR3 DNA reads TGTGCCAGTAGTATCTCGCCTAGCGCCGAGGGGACCCAGTACTTC.

The V gene is TRBV9, the J gene TRBJ1-1; D gene ambiguous. V was pared by 0 bases and J by 5 bases, with 11 bases between. This CDR3 comprises 14 residues. CDR1 is SGDLS, CDR2 YYNGEE, per germline. CDR3 protein: CASSVVKPGTEAFF. CDR3 sequence (DNA): TGTGCCAGCAGCGTAGTAAAGCCGGGGACTGAAGCTTTCTTT.

V is TRBV3-1 (or the pseudogene TRBV3-2) and J is TRBJ2-1; D uncertain. The length of the CDR3 is 11 residues. The V end lost 1 base, the J end lost 15 bases, and 10 bases lay between the germline ends. The germline V gene encodes CDR1 LGHDT and CDR2 YNNKEL (reference sequence). The CDR3 reads CASSQGQSWFF. The CDR3, as DNA: TGTGCCAGCAGCCAAGGCCAGTCATGGTTCTTC.

This clone was seen a handful of times. The CDR3: CASSPEAGFLNTIYF. DNA of the CDR3: TGCGCCAGCAGCCCTGAGGCGGGCTTCCTAAACACCATATATTTT. The chain carries TRBV10-2 and TRBJ1-3; D remains ambiguous. Trimming stripped 6 bases from V and 6 bases from J, with 18 bases between. Germline V gives CDR1 WSHSY, CDR2 SAAADI. This CDR3 is 15 amino acids long.

The chain uses TRBV5-4 and TRBJ2-7; tentatively, D is TRBD1 (6 bases). Trimming removed 5 bases from V and 6 bases from J, with 18 bases in between. Germline V gene data show CDR1 as SGHNT and CDR2 as YYREEE (reference sequence). The CDR3 has 14 amino acids. The CDR3 nucleotides read TGTGCCAGCAGGCCGCCAGGGGAGTCTCGCGAGCAGTACTTC. Its translation is CASRPPGESREQYF. Together with reference TRBV5-4 and TRBJ2-7, the CDR3 gives the full variable domain: ETGVTQSPTHLIKTRGQQVTLRCSSQSGHNTVSWYQQALGQGPQFIFQYYREEENGRGNFPPRFSGLQFPNYSSELNVNALELDDSALYLCASRPPGESREQYFGPGTRLTVT.

The V and J genes are TRBV27 and TRBJ2-7; 16 positions match TRBD2. The CDR3 contains 17 residues. Germline CDR1 reads MNHEY; CDR2 reads SMNVEV (reference sequence). V was clipped by 6 bases and J by 2 bases; unmatched bases: 7. The CDR3 region is CASRGTSGRAVAYEQYF. CDR3 nucleotide sequence: TGTGCCAGCAGGGGGACTAGCGGGAGGGCCGTTGCCTACGAGCAGTACTTC.

This clone is a singleton in its sample. The genes are TRBV4-1 and TRBJ2-2, with 8 bases fitting TRBD2. The V and J ends lost 1 base and 3 bases, in that order; junction bases with no gene match: 7. Germline CDR1 is MGHRA and CDR2 is YSYEKL. This CDR3 is built from 17 residues. The CDR3 is CASSQVNMGLDTGELFF. In nucleotides, the CDR3 is TGCGCCAGCAGCCAAGTTAATATGGGACTAGACACCGGGGAGCTGTTTTTT.

The genes are TRBV9 and TRBJ2-1; D might be TRBD1 (6 bases). Germline V lookup: CDR1 SGDLS, CDR2 YYNGEE. The CDR3 extends over 15 amino acids. Trimming removed 5 bases from V and 1 base from J, with 13 bases in between. CDR3 in amino acids: CASRVFTGSYNEQFF. In DNA, the CDR3 is TGTGCCAGCAGGGTCTTCACAGGGTCCTACAATGAGCAGTTCTTC. The complete variable domain, with remaining parts taken from reference TRBV9 and TRBJ2-1, reads DSGVTQTPKHLITATGQRVTLRCSPRSGDLSVYWYQQSLDQGLQFLIQYYNGEERAKGNILERFSAQQFPDLHSELNLSSLELGDSALYFCASRVFTGSYNEQFFGPGTRLTVL.

The chain links TRBV30 to TRBJ1-4; D call uncertain. From germline, CDR1 is GTSNPN and CDR2 SVGIG (reference sequence). The CDR3 spans 14 residues. Trimming shortened V by 3 bases and J by 7 bases, and 15 bases separated the two germline ends. CDR3 amino acids: CAWRLGSMGEKLFF. The CDR3 DNA reads as TGTGCCTGGAGGCTGGGGTCTATGGGTGAAAAACTGTTTTTT.

The rearrangement joins TRBV19 to TRBJ2-7; D unclear. CDR1 is LNHDA, CDR2 SQIVND, per germline (reference sequence). This CDR3 spans 13 amino acids. V gave up 3 bases and J gave up 0 bases, with 6 bases separating them. The CDR3 spells CASSMENSYEQYF. The CDR3 DNA follows: TGTGCCAGTAGTATGGAGAACTCCTACGAGCAGTACTTC. The entire variable domain, with the rest obtained from reference TRBV19 and TRBJ2-7, is as follows: DGGITQSPKYLFRKEGQNVTLSCEQNLNHDAMYWYRQDPGQGLRLIYYSQIVNDFQKGDIAEGYSVSREKKESFPLTVTSAQKNPTAFYLCASSMENSYEQYFGPGTRLTVT.

This rearrangement joins TRBV6-6 to TRBJ2-7; D may be TRBD2 (6 bases). This CDR3 has 12 residues. Germline CDR1 is MNHNY and CDR2 is SVGAGI (reference sequence). Between the trimmed V and J ends, which lost 7 bases and 3 bases, there was a span of 10 bases. CDR3 sequence: CASTGLDYEQYF. In DNA form, the CDR3 reads TGTGCCAGCACGGGACTGGACTACGAGCAGTACTTC.